A single sample is the source of the 22 T cell receptor beta chains below, sequenced in a study of T cells after somatic rescue of genetic block. Assay used: immunoSEQ multiplex PCR; TCRdb lists only in-frame clones, some missing. The repertoire has approximately 110,000 clones, over 80% of them found once; the top ten carry about 1.5%. Sequences were obtained from peripheral blood mononuclear cells (PBMCs). The receptors were gathered from a woman aged 18-35 years.

The chain recombines TRBV30 with TRBJ2-7, with 7 bases matching TRBD1. This CDR3 has 14 residues. After removal of 0 bases from V and 4 bases from J, the junction contained 6 bases not matched to a gene. CDR1 and CDR2 (germline): GTSNPN, SVGIG (reference sequence). The CDR3 region is CAWSVQGNKYEQYF. CDR3 nucleotide sequence: TGTGCCTGGAGTGTACAGGGGAATAAGTACGAGCAGTACTTC.

The V gene is TRBV10-3, the J gene TRBJ2-1, with 8 bases lining up with TRBD2. The CDR3 consists of 13 residues. The germline V gene has CDR1 ENHRY and CDR2 SYGVKD. Trimming at V came to 10 bases and at J to 7 bases, leaving 9 bases not matched to a gene. CDR3 sequence: CATTSGGYNEQFF. The CDR3 DNA reads as TGTGCCACTACTAGCGGCGGCTATAATGAGCAGTTCTTC.

This rearrangement joins TRBV18 to TRBJ2-7, with 8 nucleotides matching TRBD1. Germline-derived CDR1 and CDR2 are KGHSH and LQKENI. The CDR3 sequence is 14 residues long. The trim removed 3 bases at V and 2 bases at J, leaving 3 bases unmatched. CDR3 residues: CASSPDRAPYEQYF. The DNA for the CDR3 is TGTGCCAGCTCACCGGACAGGGCACCCTACGAGCAGTACTTC.

The CDR3 loop is CASSPGSGETQYF. CDR3 coding DNA: TGTGCCAGCAGCCCGGGGAGCGGGGAGACCCAGTACTTC. The chain employs TRBV7-8 and TRBJ2-5; D perhaps matches TRBD2 (6 bases). Germline CDR1 SGHVS, CDR2 FQNEAQ. This CDR3 is built from 13 residues. V was pared by 5 bases and J by 5 bases, with 12 bases between. Drawing the rest from reference TRBV7-8 and TRBJ2-5, the complete variable domain is GAGVSQSPRYKVAKRGQDVALRCDPISGHVSLFWYQQALGQGPEFLTYFQNEAQLDKSGLPSDRFFAERPEGSVSTLKIQRTQQEDSAVYLCASSPGSGETQYFGPGTRLLVL.

The chain is built from TRBV10-3 and TRBJ1-2; D is possibly TRBD1 (5 bases). V lost 3 bases and J lost 10, with 15 bases in between. The germline CDR1 and CDR2 sequences are ENHRY and SYGVKD. This CDR3 contains 13 residues. CDR3 nucleotide sequence: TGTGCCATCAGTGAACAGCAGGGATCGGTCTACACCTTC. Residues: CAISEQQGSVYTF.

The rearrangement links TRBV5-4 to TRBJ2-3; D may be TRBD2 (5 bases). The CDR3 has 14 residues. Germline lookup yields CDR1 SGHNT and CDR2 YYREEE (reference sequence). V gave up 1 base and J gave up 4 bases, with 10 bases separating them. CDR3 sequence (DNA): TGTGCCAGCAGCTTGAGTGGAGGCGCAGATACGCAGTATTTT. As protein: CASSLSGGADTQYF.

This chain joins TRBV15 and TRBJ1-2; tentative D call: TRBD1 (5 bases). The germline gives CDR1 LNHNV, CDR2 YYDKDF (reference sequence). V was trimmed by 1 base and J by 6 bases, leaving 12 bases between them. This CDR3 contains 14 residues. The CDR3 sequence is CATSRAQVGDGYTF. For the CDR3, the DNA is TGTGCCACCAGCAGAGCCCAGGTAGGGGATGGCTACACCTTC.

The chain has TRBV7-2 and TRBJ2-7, with 14 positions matching TRBD2. With 3 bases clipped from V and 0 bases from J, the junction kept 7 bases outside the gene matches. The CDR3 is made up of 18 amino acids. From germline, CDR1 is SGHTA and CDR2 FQGNSA. CDR3 sequence: CASSFGLAGGFSSYEQYF. The CDR3 bases are TGTGCCAGCAGCTTCGGACTAGCGGGGGGTTTTAGCTCCTACGAGCAGTACTTC.

The chain couples TRBV2 to TRBJ1-1; tentative D call: TRBD1 (6 bases). The CDR3 has 16 amino acids. V was trimmed by 6 bases and J by 2 bases, leaving 19 bases between them. Germline assignment: CDR1 SNHLY and CDR2 FYNNEI. The CDR3 nucleotides are TGTGCCAGCAGCGGACCGTTACAGGGCCGAAACACTGAAGCTTTCTTT. Its protein product is CASSGPLQGRNTEAFF.

Remarks on this clone: Sequence at one end of the junction differs from germline and may be a read error. The rearrangement uses TRBV11-1 and TRBJ2-7; D possibly uses TRBD1 or TRBD2 (5 bases each). The CDR3 covers 15 residues. Germline V lookup: CDR1 SGHAT, CDR2 FQDESV (reference sequence). In DNA, the CDR3 is TGTGCCACCAGCTCGGGGCAGGGAGACTACTACGAGCAGTACTTC. Translating it yields CATSSGQGDYYEQYF. Variable domain in full (rest from reference TRBV11-1 and TRBJ2-7): EAEVAQSPRYKITEKSQAVAFWCDPISGHATLYWYRQILGQGPELLVQFQDESVVDDSQLPKDRFSAERLKGVDSTLKIQPAELGDSAMYLCATSSGQGDYYEQYFGPGTRLTVT.

This sequence joins TRBV19 and TRBJ2-5; TRBD2 matches at 14 bases. The CDR3 has 17 amino acids. Germline V gene data show CDR1 as LNHDA and CDR2 as SQIVND (reference sequence). Trimming took 5 bases from V and 4 from J; bases not matched to a gene: 9. The CDR3 region has the DNA TGTGCCAGTAGTTCCAGACTAGCGGGGGGGGATCCAGAGACCCAGTACTTC. This encodes CASSSRLAGGDPETQYF.

This chain connects TRBV27 to TRBJ1-5; D not resolved. V was clipped by 9 bases and J by 0 bases, with 12 bases between them. Germline-derived CDR1 and CDR2 are MNHEY and SMNVEV (reference sequence). CDR3 length: 14 residues. CDR3 sequence: CASGERRSNQPQHF. The CDR3, as DNA: TGTGCCAGTGGGGAAAGACGTAGCAATCAGCCCCAGCATTTT.

This chain uses TRBV27 with TRBJ1-2; no clear D gene. CDR1 is MNHEY and CDR2 is SMNVEV in the germline V gene (reference sequence). CDR3 length: 12 amino acids. V lost 2 bases, J lost 6 bases, and 7 bases lay in between. CDR3 residues: CASSLGGNGYTF. The CDR3 coding sequence is TGTGCCAGCAGTTTAGGCGGTAATGGCTACACCTTC.

The V call is TRBV10-3, the J call TRBJ2-7; D possibly corresponds to TRBD1 (6 bases). The ends were cut back, 5 bases at V and 6 bases at J, with 14 bases in the middle. CDR1 is ENHRY, CDR2 SYGVKD, per germline. There are 13 residues in the CDR3. The CDR3 region has the DNA TGTGCCATCAGTAAAAGGGGGAGCGGCGAGCAGTACTTC. This encodes CAISKRGSGEQYF.

V and J are TRBV9 and TRBJ2-3; the match to TRBD2 covers 7 bases. The CDR3 is 16 amino acids. The germline V gene encodes CDR1 SGDLS and CDR2 YYNGEE. V dropped 2 bases and J dropped 2; count of bases not matched to a gene: 8. The CDR3 loop is CASSVGGSGFTDTQYF. CDR3 nucleotides: TGTGCCAGCAGCGTTGGGGGTAGCGGGTTCACAGATACGCAGTATTTT.

This chain connects TRBV23-1 to TRBJ2-5; D perhaps matches TRBD2 (5 bases). TRBV23-1 is an open reading frame whose function is uncertain. This CDR3 region has 16 residues. Trimming pared 0 bases from V and 4 bases from J, leaving 15 bases between. CDR3 nucleotide sequence: TGCGCCAGCAGTCAATCCGGTCCGATGGCGGGAGAGACCCAGTACTTC. Protein sequence: CASSQSGPMAGETQYF.

J is TRBJ2-2 and V is TRBV10-3, with TRBD1 matching over 12 bases. With V trimmed by 9 bases and J by 5 bases, 7 bases remained unmatched. Germline values: CDR1 ENHRY, CDR2 SYGVKD. The CDR3 is 15 residues long. CDR3 in amino acids: CAMRAGQGATGELFF. Here the CDR3 DNA reads TGTGCCATGCGGGCGGGACAGGGGGCGACCGGGGAGCTGTTTTTT.

The V and J genes are TRBV10-3 and TRBJ2-1; tentatively, D is TRBD2 (5 bases). This CDR3 spans 13 amino acids. Germline V gene data show CDR1 as ENHRY and CDR2 as SYGVKD. Deletions cut 10 bases from V and 8 bases from J, with 18 bases between. The CDR3 nucleotides read TGTGCCACCAAGGACTCCCTTTCCGATGAGCAGTTCTTC. Its translation: CATKDSLSDEQFF.

The J gene is TRBJ1-4, the V gene TRBV18; D is unresolved. The germline V and J ends were trimmed by 4 bases and 6 bases, with 12 bases remaining between them. Germline lookup yields CDR1 KGHSH and CDR2 LQKENI. This CDR3 region has 14 residues. For the CDR3, the DNA is TGTGCCAGCTCACGTAATAACAGAGATGAAAAACTGTTTTTT. Translating it yields CASSRNNRDEKLFF.

This clone appeared a few times. The chain joins TRBV9 to TRBJ1-1; D gene uncertain. This CDR3 is built from 13 residues. CDR1 SGDLS and CDR2 YYNGEE come from the germline V gene. The V end lost 0 bases, the J end lost 5 bases, and 8 bases lay between the germline ends. DNA of the CDR3: TGTGCCAGCAGCGTAGAGTCGGGGACTGAAGCTTTCTTT. Its protein product is CASSVESGTEAFF.

The chain employs TRBV19 and TRBJ2-1, with 11 positions matching TRBD2. The V gene's germline CDR1 is LNHDA and CDR2 SQIVND (reference sequence). The V and J ends lost 2 bases and 8 bases, in that order; junction bases with no gene match: 14. The CDR3 runs to 18 residues. CDR3 coding DNA: TGTGCCAGTAGTATATTAGGACTAGCGGGCCCTATTTCAGATGAGCAGTTCTTC. Amino acid sequence: CASSILGLAGPISDEQFF.

The chain is built from TRBV27 and TRBJ1-1, with 7 bases fitting TRBD1. The germline gives CDR1 MNHEY, CDR2 SMNVEV (reference sequence). The J segment lost 4 bases and the V segment lost 5 bases, leaving 7 bases of the junction unmatched. This CDR3 comprises 14 residues. The CDR3 DNA sequence: TGTGCCAGCAGTGAGACAGGGAGGGGCACTGAAGCTTTCTTT. Protein sequence: CASSETGRGTEAFF.